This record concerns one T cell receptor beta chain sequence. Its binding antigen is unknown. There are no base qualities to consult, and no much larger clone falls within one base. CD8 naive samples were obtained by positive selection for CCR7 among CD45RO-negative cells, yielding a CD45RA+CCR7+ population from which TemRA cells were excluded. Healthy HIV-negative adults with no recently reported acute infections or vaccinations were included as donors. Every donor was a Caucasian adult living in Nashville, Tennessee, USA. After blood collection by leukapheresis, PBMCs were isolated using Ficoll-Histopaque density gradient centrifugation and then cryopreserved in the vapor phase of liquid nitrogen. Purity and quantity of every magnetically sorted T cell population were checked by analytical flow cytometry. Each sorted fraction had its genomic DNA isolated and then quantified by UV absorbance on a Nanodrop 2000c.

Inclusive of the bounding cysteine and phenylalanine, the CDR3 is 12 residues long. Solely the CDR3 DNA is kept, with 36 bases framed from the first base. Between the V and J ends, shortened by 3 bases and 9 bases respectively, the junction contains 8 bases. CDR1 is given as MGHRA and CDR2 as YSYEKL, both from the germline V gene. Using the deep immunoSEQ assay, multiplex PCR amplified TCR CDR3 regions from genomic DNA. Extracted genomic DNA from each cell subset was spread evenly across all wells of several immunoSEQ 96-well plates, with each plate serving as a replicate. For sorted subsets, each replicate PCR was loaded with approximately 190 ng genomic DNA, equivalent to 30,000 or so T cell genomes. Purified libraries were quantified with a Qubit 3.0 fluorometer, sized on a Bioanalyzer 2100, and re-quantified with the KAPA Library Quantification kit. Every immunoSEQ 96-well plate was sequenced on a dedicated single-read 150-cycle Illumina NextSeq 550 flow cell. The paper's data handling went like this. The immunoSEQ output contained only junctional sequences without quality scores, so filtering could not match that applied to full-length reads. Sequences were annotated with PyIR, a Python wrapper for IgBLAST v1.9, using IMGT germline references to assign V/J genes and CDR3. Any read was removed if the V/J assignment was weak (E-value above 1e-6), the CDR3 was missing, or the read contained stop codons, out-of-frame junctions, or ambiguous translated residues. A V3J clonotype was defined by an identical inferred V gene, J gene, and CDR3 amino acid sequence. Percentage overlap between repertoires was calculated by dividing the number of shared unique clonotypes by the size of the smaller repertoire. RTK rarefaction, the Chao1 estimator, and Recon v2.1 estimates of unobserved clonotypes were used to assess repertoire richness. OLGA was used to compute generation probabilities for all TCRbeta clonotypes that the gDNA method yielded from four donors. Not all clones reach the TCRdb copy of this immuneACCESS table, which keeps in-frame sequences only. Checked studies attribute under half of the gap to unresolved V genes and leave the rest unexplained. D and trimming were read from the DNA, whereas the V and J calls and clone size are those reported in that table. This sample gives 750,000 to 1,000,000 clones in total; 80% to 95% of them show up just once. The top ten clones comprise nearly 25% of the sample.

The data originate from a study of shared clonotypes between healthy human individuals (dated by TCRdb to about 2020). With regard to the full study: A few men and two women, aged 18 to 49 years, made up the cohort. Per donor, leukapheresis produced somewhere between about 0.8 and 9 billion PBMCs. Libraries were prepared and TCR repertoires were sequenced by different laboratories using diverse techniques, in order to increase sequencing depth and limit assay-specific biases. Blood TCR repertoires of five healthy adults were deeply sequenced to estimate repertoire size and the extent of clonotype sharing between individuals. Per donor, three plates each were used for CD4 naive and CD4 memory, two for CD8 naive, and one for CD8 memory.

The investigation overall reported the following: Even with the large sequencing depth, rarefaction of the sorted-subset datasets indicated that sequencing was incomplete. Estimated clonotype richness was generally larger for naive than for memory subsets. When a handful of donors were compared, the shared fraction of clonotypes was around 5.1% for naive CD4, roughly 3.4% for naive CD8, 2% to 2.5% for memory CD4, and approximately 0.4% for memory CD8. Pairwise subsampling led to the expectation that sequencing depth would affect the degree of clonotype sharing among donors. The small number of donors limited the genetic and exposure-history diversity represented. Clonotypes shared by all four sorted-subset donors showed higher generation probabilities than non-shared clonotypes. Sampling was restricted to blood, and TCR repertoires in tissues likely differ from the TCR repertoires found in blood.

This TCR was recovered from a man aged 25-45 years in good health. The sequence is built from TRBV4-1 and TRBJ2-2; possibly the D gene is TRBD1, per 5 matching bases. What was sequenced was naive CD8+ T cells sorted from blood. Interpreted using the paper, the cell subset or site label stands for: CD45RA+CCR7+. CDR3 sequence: CASSHQGRELFF. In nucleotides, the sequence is TGCGCCAGCAGCCACCAGGGCCGGGAGCTGTTTTTT.